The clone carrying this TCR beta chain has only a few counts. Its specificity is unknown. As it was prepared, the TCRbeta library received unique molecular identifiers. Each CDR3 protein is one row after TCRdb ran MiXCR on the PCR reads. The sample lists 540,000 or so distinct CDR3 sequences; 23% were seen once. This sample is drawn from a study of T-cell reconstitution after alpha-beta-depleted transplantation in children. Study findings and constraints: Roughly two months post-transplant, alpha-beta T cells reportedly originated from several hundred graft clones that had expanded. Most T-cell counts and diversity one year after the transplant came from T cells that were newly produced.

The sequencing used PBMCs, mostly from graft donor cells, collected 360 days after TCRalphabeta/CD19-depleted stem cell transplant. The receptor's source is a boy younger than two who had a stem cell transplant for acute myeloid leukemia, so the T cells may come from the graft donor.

The CDR3 loop reads CSARETGGSYNEQFF. As DNA, the CDR3 is TGCAGTGCTAGAGAGACAGGGGGTTCCTACAATGAGCAGTTCTTC. This chain uses TRBV20-1 with TRBJ2-1; 9 bases match TRBD1. Looked up from germline, CDR1 is DFQATT and CDR2 is SNEGSKA (reference sequence). V was pared by 0 bases and J by 1 base, with 1 base of the junction left unmatched. The CDR3 sequence is 15 residues long.